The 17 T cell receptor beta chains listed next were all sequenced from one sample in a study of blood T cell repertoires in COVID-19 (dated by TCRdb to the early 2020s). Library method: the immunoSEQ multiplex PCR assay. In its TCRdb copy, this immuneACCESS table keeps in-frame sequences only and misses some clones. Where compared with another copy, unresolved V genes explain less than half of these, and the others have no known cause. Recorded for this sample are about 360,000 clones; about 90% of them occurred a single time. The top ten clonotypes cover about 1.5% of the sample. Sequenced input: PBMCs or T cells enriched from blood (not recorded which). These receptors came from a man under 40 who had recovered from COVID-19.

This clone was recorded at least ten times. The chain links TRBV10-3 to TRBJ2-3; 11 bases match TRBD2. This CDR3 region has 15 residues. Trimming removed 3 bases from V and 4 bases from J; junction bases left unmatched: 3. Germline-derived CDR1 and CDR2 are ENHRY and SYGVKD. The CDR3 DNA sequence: TGTGCCATCAGTGATTTAGCGGGGGGGCCAGATACGCAGTATTTT. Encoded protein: CAISDLAGGPDTQYF.

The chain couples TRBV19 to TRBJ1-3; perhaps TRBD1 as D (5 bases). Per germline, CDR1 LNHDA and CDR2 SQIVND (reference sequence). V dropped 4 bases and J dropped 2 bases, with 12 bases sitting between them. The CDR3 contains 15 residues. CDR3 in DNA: TGTGCCAGTAGTAATGAAGGGGCAGCTGGAAACACCATATATTTT. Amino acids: CASSNEGAAGNTIYF.

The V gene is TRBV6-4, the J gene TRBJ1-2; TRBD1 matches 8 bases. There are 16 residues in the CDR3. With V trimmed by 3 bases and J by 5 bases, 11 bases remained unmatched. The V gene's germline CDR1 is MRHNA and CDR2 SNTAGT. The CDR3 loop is CASSEEGQGSPYGYTF. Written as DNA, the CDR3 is TGTGCCAGCAGTGAAGAAGGACAGGGATCTCCTTATGGCTACACCTTC.

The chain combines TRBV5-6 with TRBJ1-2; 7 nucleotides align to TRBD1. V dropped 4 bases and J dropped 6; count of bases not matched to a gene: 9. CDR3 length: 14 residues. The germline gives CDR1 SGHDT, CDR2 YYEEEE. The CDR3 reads CASSPRDRVNGYTF. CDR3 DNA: TGTGCCAGCAGCCCGCGCGACAGGGTAAATGGCTACACCTTC. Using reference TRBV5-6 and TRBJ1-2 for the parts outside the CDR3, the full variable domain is DAGVTQSPTHLIKTRGQQVTLRCSPKSGHDTVSWYQQALGQGPQFIFQYYEEEERQRGNFPDRFSGHQFPNYSSELNVNALLLGDSALYLCASSPRDRVNGYTFGSGTRLTVV.

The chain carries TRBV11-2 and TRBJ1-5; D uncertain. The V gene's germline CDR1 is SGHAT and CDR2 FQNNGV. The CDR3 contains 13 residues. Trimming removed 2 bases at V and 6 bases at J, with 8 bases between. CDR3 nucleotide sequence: TGTGCCAGCAGCTTATCCCCTAGTCAGCCCCAGCATTTT. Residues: CASSLSPSQPQHF.

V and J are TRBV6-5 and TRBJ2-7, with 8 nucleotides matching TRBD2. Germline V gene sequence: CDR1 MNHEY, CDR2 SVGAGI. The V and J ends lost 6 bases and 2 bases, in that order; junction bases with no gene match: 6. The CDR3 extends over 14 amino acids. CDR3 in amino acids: CASRGGGGTYEQYF. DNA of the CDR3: TGTGCCAGCAGGGGCGGCGGGGGGACCTACGAGCAGTACTTC.

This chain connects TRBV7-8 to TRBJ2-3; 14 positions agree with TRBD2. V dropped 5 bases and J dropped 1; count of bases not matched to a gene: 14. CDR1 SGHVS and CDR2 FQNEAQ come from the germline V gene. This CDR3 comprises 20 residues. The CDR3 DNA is TGTGCCAGCAGCCGAGCCCCGGGACTAGCGGGGGCCAGGGGCACAGATACGCAGTATTTT. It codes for CASSRAPGLAGARGTDTQYF.

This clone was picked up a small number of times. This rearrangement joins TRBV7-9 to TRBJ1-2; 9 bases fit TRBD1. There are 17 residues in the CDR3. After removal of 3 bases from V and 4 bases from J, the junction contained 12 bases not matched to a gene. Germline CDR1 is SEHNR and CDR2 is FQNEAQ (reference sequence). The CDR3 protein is CASSLDRPGQGGYGYTF. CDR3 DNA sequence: TGTGCCAGCAGCTTGGATAGGCCGGGACAGGGAGGCTATGGCTACACCTTC.

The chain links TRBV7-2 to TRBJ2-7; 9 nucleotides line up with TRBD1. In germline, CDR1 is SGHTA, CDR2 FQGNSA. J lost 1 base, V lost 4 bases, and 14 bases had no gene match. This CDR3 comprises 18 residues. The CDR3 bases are TGTGCCAGCAGCTCACCTCGATTCGGGACAGGGACGTCCTACGAGCAGTACTTC. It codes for CASSSPRFGTGTSYEQYF.

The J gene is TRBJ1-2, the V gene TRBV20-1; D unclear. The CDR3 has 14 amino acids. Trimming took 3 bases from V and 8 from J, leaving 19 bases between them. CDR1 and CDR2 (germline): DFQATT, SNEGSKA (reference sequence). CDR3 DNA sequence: TGCAGTGCTAGTCCGAGTCCGGGAAGGAGGGGCTACACCTTC. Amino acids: CSASPSPGRRGYTF.

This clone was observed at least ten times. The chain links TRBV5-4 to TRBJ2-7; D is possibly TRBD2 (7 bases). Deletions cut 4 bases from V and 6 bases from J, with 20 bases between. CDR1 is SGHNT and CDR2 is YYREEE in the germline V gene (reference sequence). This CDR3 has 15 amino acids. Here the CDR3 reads CASSPPGGGWSEQYF. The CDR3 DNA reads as TGTGCCAGCAGCCCCCCTGGGGGGGGCTGGAGCGAGCAGTACTTC.

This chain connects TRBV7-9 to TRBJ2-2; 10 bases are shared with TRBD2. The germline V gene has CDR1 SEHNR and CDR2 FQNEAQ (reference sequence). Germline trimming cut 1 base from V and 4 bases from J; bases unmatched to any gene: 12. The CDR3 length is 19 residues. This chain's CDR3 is CASSLVALAGPPGTGELFF. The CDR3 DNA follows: TGTGCCAGCAGCTTAGTTGCACTAGCGGGGCCCCCGGGCACCGGGGAGCTGTTTTTT.

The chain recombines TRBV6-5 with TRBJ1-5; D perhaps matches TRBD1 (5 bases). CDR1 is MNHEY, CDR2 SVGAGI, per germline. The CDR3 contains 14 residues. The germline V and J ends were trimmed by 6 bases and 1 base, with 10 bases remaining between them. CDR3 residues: CASRGGASNQPQHF. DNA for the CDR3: TGTGCCAGCAGGGGGGGTGCGAGCAATCAGCCCCAGCATTTT.

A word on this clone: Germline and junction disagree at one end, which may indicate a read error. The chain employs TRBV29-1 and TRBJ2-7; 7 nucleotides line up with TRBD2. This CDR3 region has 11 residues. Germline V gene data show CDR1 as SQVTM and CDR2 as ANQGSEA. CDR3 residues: CSVGGTDFQDF. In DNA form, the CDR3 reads TGCAGCGTGGGGGGGACCGATTTTCAGGACTTC.

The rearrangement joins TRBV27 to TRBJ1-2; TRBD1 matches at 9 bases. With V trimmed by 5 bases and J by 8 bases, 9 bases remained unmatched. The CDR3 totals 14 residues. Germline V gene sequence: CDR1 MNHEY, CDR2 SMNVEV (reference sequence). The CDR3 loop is CASSTHRGLEGYTF. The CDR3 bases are TGTGCCAGCAGTACACACAGGGGGCTGGAGGGCTACACCTTC.

The DNA for the CDR3 is TGCGCCAGCAGCTTGACGGGGAGGAGCTCCTACGAGCAGTACTTC. As protein: CASSLTGRSSYEQYF. This sequence joins TRBV5-1 and TRBJ2-7, with D perhaps TRBD2 (6 bases). Germline CDR1 and CDR2: SGHRS and YFSETQ. Trimming shortened V by 1 base and J by 0 bases, and 11 bases separated the two germline ends. The CDR3 is 15 residues long.

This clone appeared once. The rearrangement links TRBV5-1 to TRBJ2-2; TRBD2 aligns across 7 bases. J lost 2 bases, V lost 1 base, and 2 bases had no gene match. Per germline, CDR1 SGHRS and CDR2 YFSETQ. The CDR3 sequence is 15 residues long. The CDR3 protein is CASSLSGDNTGELFF. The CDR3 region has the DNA TGCGCCAGCAGCTTGAGCGGGGATAACACCGGGGAGCTGTTTTTT.